The clone carrying this T cell receptor beta chain has a single count. These data belong to a study of blood T cell repertoires in COVID-19. Sequenced by immunoSEQ multiplex PCR; TCRdb stores in-frame clones only, minus some. The sample has some 120,000 clones; about 88% are singletons. This CDR3 spans 14 amino acids. CDR1 and CDR2 from the germline V gene are SGHAT and FQNNGV. The V gene lost 1 base and the J gene lost 3 bases, with 6 bases spanning the gap. This chain connects TRBV11-2 to TRBJ2-2, with D unclear. Sequenced material: peripheral blood. The source of this sequence is a human donor in a cohort sampled during active COVID-19. The CDR3 DNA follows: TGTGCCAGCAGCTTAGGACATTACACCGGGGAGCTGTTTTTT. Translated: CASSLGHYTGELFF. Together with reference TRBV11-2 and TRBJ2-2, the CDR3 gives the full variable domain: EAGVAQSPRYKIIEKRQSVAFWCNPISGHATLYWYQQILGQGPKLLIQFQNNGVVDDSQLPKDRFSAERLKGVDSTLKIQPAKLEDSAVYLCASSLGHYTGELFFGEGSRLTVL.